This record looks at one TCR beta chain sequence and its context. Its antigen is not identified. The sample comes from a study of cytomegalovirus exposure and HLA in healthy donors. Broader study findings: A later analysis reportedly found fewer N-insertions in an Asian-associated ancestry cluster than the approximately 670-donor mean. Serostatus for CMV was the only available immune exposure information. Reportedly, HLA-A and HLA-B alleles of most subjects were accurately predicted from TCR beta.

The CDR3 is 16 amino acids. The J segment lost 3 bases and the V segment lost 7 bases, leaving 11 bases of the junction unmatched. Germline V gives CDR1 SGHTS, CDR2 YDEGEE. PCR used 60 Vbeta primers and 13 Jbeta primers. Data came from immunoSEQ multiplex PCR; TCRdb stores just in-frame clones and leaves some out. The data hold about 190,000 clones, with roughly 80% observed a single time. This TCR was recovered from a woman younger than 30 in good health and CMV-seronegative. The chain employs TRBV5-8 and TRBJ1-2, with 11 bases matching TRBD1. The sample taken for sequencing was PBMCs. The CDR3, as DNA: TGTGCCAGCGGTTACTTCGGGACAGGGGGGCACTATGGCTACACCTTC. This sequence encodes CASGYFGTGGHYGYTF.